This T cell receptor beta chain appears in the sequencing data of a study of post-analysis software for immune sequencing data. Study in general: Included courses were relapsing-remitting and secondary progressive multiple sclerosis; progressive-relapsing multiple sclerosis was also included. General observations from the study: TRBV5-6, TRBV5-1 and TRBV20-1 belonged to a set of roughly 5 TRBV segments that were more frequent in patients than controls. Controls had significantly higher normalized Chao1 diversity than multiple sclerosis patients. Those samples that were prepared in the same batch co-clustered strongly by F measure.

Unique molecular identifiers tagged the TCR beta cDNA libraries. Starting from approximately 1 to 10 million T cells, the study yielded 450,000 to 500,000 cDNA molecules. TCRdb re-called the PCR reads with MiXCR, one entry per CDR3 protein. The sample includes fewer than 550,000 distinct CDR3 sequences, less than 40% seen only once; the top ten take around 5.9%. Germline V lookup: CDR1 DFQATT, CDR2 SNEGSKA (reference sequence). The length of the CDR3 is 17 residues. This clonotype was counted once. Antigen unknown. The sequencing sample was made of blood. The sequence came from a girl aged 2 to 17 with multiple sclerosis. This chain uses TRBV20-1 with TRBJ2-7; 10 bases are shared with TRBD1. The tail of the sequence fits TRBJ2-5 better, so the J call may be wrong. CDR3 amino acids: CSAQHPGQGFKPETQYF. The CDR3 nucleotides are TGCAGTGCTCAACATCCGGGACAGGGGTTTAAACCAGAGACCCAGTACTTC.